The clone carrying this TCR beta chain was detected a few times. V gave up 6 bases and J gave up 9 bases, with 12 bases separating them. This CDR3 contains 12 residues. Germline lookup yields CDR1 MNHEY and CDR2 SMNVEV (reference sequence). The data are from a study of blood T cell repertoires in COVID-19. Those enrolled, adults aged about 18 to 89 years, came from roughly 22 US areas. The table came from immunoSEQ multiplex PCR; TCRdb's copy has only in-frame clones and leaves some out. The top ten clones hold roughly 4% of a sample with some 110,000 clones, 84% of them seen once. The V call is TRBV27, the J call TRBJ2-1; TRBD2 is a possible D gene (6 bases). The TCR sequence derives from a woman in her 30s who had recovered from COVID-19. The sequenced material came from PBMCs or T cells enriched from blood (not recorded which). The CDR3 nucleotides read TGTGCCAGCAGGAGGGTCGGGAGTGAGCAGTTCTTC. Residues: CASRRVGSEQFF.